The 27 T cell receptor beta chains below all came from one sample that was sequenced in a study of technical replicates of blood from several donors. Profiling relied on immunoSEQ multiplex PCR, and the TCRdb table lists in-frame clones only, not all of them. This table holds about 56,000 clones, 93% found once. Sequenced sample: PBMCs. All receptors derive from a human donor in good health. Some clones in this sample may be carry-over from other donors' samples.

This chain links TRBV25-1 with TRBJ2-3, with 12 bases fitting TRBD2. The V gene end was trimmed by 3 bases and the J gene end by 3 bases; junction bases not matched to a gene: 1. This CDR3 spans 15 amino acids. The germline CDR1 and CDR2 sequences are MGHDK and SYGVNS. The CDR3 nucleotides are TGTGCCAGCAGTGAGACTAGCGGGAGAACAGATACGCAGTATTTT. Translation: CASSETSGRTDTQYF.

The chain joins TRBV29-1 to TRBJ1-1; the D gene is possibly TRBD1 (5 bases). Germline lookup yields CDR1 SQVTM and CDR2 ANQGSEA. The CDR3 contains 12 residues. V shed 5 bases and J shed 3 bases, with 10 bases lying between them. CDR3 in amino acids: CSVRDLYTEAFF. In nucleotides, the CDR3 is TGCAGCGTTAGGGACTTATACACTGAAGCTTTCTTT.

The chain employs TRBV5-6 and TRBJ2-1; 9 bases are a match to TRBD2. The V gene end was trimmed by 4 bases and the J gene end by 2 bases; junction bases not matched to a gene: 7. Germline lookup yields CDR1 SGHDT and CDR2 YYEEEE. There are 16 residues in the CDR3. The CDR3 sequence: CASSLISGSPYNEQFF. DNA of the CDR3: TGTGCCAGCAGCCTGATTAGCGGGAGCCCCTACAATGAGCAGTTCTTC. Full variable domain (missing parts from reference TRBV5-6 and TRBJ2-1): DAGVTQSPTHLIKTRGQQVTLRCSPKSGHDTVSWYQQALGQGPQFIFQYYEEEERQRGNFPDRFSGHQFPNYSSELNVNALLLGDSALYLCASSLISGSPYNEQFFGPGTRLTVL.

This chain links TRBV30 with TRBJ2-7, with D maybe TRBD1 (5 bases). The V and J ends lost 3 bases and 3 bases respectively, with 18 bases between them. The CDR3 is 15 residues long. Per the germline V gene, CDR1 is GTSNPN and CDR2 is SVGIG (reference sequence). The CDR3 is CAWSADSWGGYEQYF. CDR3 in DNA: TGTGCCTGGAGCGCTGACAGTTGGGGTGGCTACGAGCAGTACTTC.

V and J are TRBV21-1 and TRBJ2-7; TRBD1, the table's D call, was not compared with the DNA. TRBV21-1 is a listed pseudogene. CDR3 length equals 15 residues. The CDR3 protein is CASSNEGAGCYEQYF. DNA for the CDR3: TGTGCCAGCAGCAACGAGGGGGCAGGGTGCTACGAGCAGTACTTC.

V is TRBV6-5 and J is TRBJ2-7; TRBD2 matches at 10 bases. Trimming at V came to 5 bases and at J to 4 bases, leaving 8 bases not matched to a gene. Germline loops: CDR1 MNHEY, CDR2 SVGAGI. The CDR3 consists of 15 residues. The CDR3 loop is CASSQTSGLRYEQYF. CDR3 DNA: TGTGCCAGCAGTCAGACTAGCGGGTTGAGATACGAGCAGTACTTC.

The chain is built from TRBV10-3 and TRBJ2-3; 7 bases align to TRBD2. This CDR3 spans 13 amino acids. V lost 11 bases to trimming and J lost 1 base; unmatched junction nucleotides: 6. Germline V gives CDR1 ENHRY, CDR2 SYGVKD. The CDR3 loop is CAGRLARTDTQYF. CDR3 sequence (DNA): TGTGCCGGCCGACTAGCCCGCACAGATACGCAGTATTTT.

This clone was seen just once. This chain links TRBV5-1 with TRBJ2-7, with D possibly TRBD1 on 5 matching bases. In germline, CDR1 is SGHRS, CDR2 YFSETQ. CDR3 length: 19 residues. V was trimmed by 3 bases and J by 2 bases, leaving 27 bases between them. The CDR3 region has the DNA TGCGCCAGCAGCTCCTCAAAATACCCCGGTTTGTTGGACACCTACGAGCAGTACTTC. As protein: CASSSSKYPGLLDTYEQYF.

A remark on this clone: Other nucleotide sequences from this sample produce the same CDR3. This chain links TRBV7-9 with TRBJ2-7; TRBD2 matches 7 bases. This CDR3 has 15 amino acids. After removal of 0 bases from V and 3 bases from J, the junction contained 5 bases not matched to a gene. Looked up from germline, CDR1 is SEHNR and CDR2 is FQNEAQ (reference sequence). CDR3: CASSLAAGAGYEQYF. The DNA for the CDR3 is TGTGCCAGCAGCTTAGCGGCGGGAGCCGGCTACGAGCAGTACTTC.

This clone was found many times. The chain is built from TRBV7-6 and TRBJ1-5; D remains ambiguous. CDR3 length: 12 amino acids. The germline V gene has CDR1 SGHVS and CDR2 FNYEAQ. V was trimmed by 2 bases and J by 7 bases, leaving 6 bases between them. The CDR3, as DNA: TGTGCCAGCAGCTTACCTGGCCAGCCCCAGCATTTT. It encodes CASSLPGQPQHF.

The chain links TRBV5-1 to TRBJ2-3, with 9 bases aligning to TRBD1. V lost 5 bases, J lost 4 bases, and 8 bases stayed unmatched. This CDR3 spans 15 amino acids. Germline assignment: CDR1 SGHRS and CDR2 YFSETQ. CDR3 in amino acids: CASRPGTGFPDTQYF. The CDR3 DNA sequence: TGCGCCAGCAGGCCCGGGACAGGGTTCCCAGATACGCAGTATTTT.

This chain links TRBV19 with TRBJ2-4; D is unclear. The V and J ends lost 3 bases and 6 bases respectively, with 12 bases between them. The CDR3 runs to 14 residues. CDR1 and CDR2 (germline): LNHDA, SQIVND (reference sequence). CDR3 coding DNA: TGTGCCAGTAGTATGTCTCAGGCTGCAAACATTCAGTACTTC. This encodes CASSMSQAANIQYF.

V gene TRBV6-1 combines with J gene TRBJ2-1, with TRBD1 matching over 7 bases. J gave up 2 bases and V 4 bases, and 5 bases lay outside the gene matches. The length of the CDR3 is 15 residues. Germline V CDR1 and CDR2: MNHNS, SASEGT. The CDR3 spells CASSGTGEPYNEQFF. DNA of the CDR3: TGTGCCAGCAGTGGAACAGGGGAGCCCTACAATGAGCAGTTCTTC.

The chain joins TRBV6-1 to TRBJ2-1, with D perhaps TRBD2 (5 bases). Deletions cut 7 bases from V and 6 bases from J, with 19 bases between. The CDR3 sequence is 15 residues long. Germline V lookup: CDR1 MNHNS, CDR2 SASEGT. The DNA for the CDR3 is TGTGCCAGCACCACCAGGCCTTGGGGAGTCAATGAGCAGTTCTTC. It translates to CASTTRPWGVNEQFF.

The V gene is TRBV7-3, the J gene TRBJ1-2, with TRBD1 matching 7 bases. The V segment lost 4 bases and the J segment 10 bases; nucleotides outside the gene matches: 6. The CDR3 runs 12 residues. Germline CDR1 and CDR2: SGHTA and FQGTGA. The CDR3 DNA reads as TGTGCCAGCAGCTCAGACAGGGTTGCCTACACCTTC. This gives the protein CASSSDRVAYTF.

The rearrangement links TRBV10-3 to TRBJ1-1; 7 bases align to TRBD1. CDR1 is ENHRY and CDR2 is SYGVKD in the germline V gene. This CDR3 spans 13 amino acids. Germline trimming cut 5 bases from V and 4 bases from J; bases unmatched to any gene: 4. CDR3 protein: CAISQGDGTEAFF. The CDR3 DNA reads TGTGCCATCAGTCAGGGGGATGGCACTGAAGCTTTCTTT.

This rearrangement joins TRBV2 to TRBJ1-1; 10 positions agree with TRBD1. The germline gives CDR1 SNHLY, CDR2 FYNNEI. CDR3 length: 13 residues. The V segment lost 7 bases and the J segment 10 bases; nucleotides outside the gene matches: 9. The CDR3 DNA reads TGTGCCAGCAACGACAGGGGGCGAACCTCAGCTTTCTTT. This gives the protein CASNDRGRTSAFF.

This chain connects TRBV7-2 to TRBJ2-3, with D unresolved. Trimming removed 5 bases at V and 0 bases at J, with 9 bases between. CDR1 and CDR2 (germline): SGHTA, FQGNSA. The CDR3 loop spans 14 amino acids. This chain's CDR3 is CASSQTASTDTQYF. The CDR3 region has the DNA TGTGCCAGCAGCCAGACTGCTAGCACAGATACGCAGTATTTT.

The rearrangement joins TRBV6-1 to TRBJ2-7, with 8 bases lining up with TRBD1. CDR1 and CDR2 (germline): MNHNS, SASEGT. V lost 7 bases to trimming and J lost 7 bases; unmatched junction nucleotides: 15. The CDR3 length is 15 residues. CDR3 DNA: TGTGCCAGCAAAAAAACCGGGACAGGTTCGAGGGAGCAGTACTTC. Protein sequence: CASKKTGTGSREQYF.

The chain combines TRBV4-1 with TRBJ1-1, with 7 bases fitting TRBD1. This CDR3 is 13 amino acids long. With 4 bases clipped from V and 6 bases from J, the junction kept 5 bases outside the gene matches. Germline CDR1 and CDR2: MGHRA and YSYEKL. The CDR3 DNA reads as TGCGCCAGCAGCCCGACAGGGCGCGCTGAAGCTTTCTTT. This gives the protein CASSPTGRAEAFF.

V and J are TRBV18 and TRBJ2-1, with 8 bases lining up with TRBD2. With 4 bases clipped from V and 5 bases from J, the junction kept 7 bases outside the gene matches. Germline CDR1 reads KGHSH; CDR2 reads LQKENI. CDR3 size: 15 residues. The CDR3 DNA is TGTGCCAGCTCACTCGGGAGCGGGAGCAACAATGAGCAGTTCTTC. This gives the protein CASSLGSGSNNEQFF. The variable domain in full, with the rest retrieved from reference TRBV18 and TRBJ2-1, is NAGVMQNPRHLVRRRGQEARLRCSPMKGHSHVYWYRQLPEEGLKFMVYLQKENIIDESGMPKERFSAEFPKEGPSILRIQQVVRGDSAAYFCASSLGSGSNNEQFFGPGTRLTVL.

V and J are TRBV5-1 and TRBJ2-5; tentatively, D is TRBD1 (5 bases). The ends were cut back, 3 bases at V and 2 bases at J, with 8 bases in the middle. Germline CDR1 SGHRS, CDR2 YFSETQ. CDR3 size: 13 residues. In DNA form, the CDR3 reads TGCGCCAGCAGCTCGACAGCTCAAGAGACCCAGTACTTC. This sequence encodes CASSSTAQETQYF.

The V gene is TRBV13, the J gene TRBJ2-1; TRBD1 matches 7 bases. Germline V gives CDR1 PRHDT, CDR2 FYEKMQ (reference sequence). The CDR3 covers 15 residues. Trimming cost V 5 bases and J 4 bases; bases outside gene matches: 8. The CDR3 DNA is TGTGCCAGCAGCCGTACGGGACAGCTTTACAATGAGCAGTTCTTC. It encodes CASSRTGQLYNEQFF.

The rearrangement links TRBV5-4 to TRBJ2-3; 12 bases are shared with TRBD2. Germline lookup yields CDR1 SGHNT and CDR2 YYREEE (reference sequence). CDR3 length: 17 residues. V lost 4 bases, J lost 2 bases, and 8 bases stayed unmatched. DNA of the CDR3: TGTGCCAGCAGCCCGATGACTAGCGGGGGCATCACAGATACGCAGTATTTT. Protein: CASSPMTSGGITDTQYF.

The chain carries TRBV10-3 and TRBJ2-2, with D possibly TRBD2 on 6 matching bases. Trimming took 7 bases from V and 1 from J, leaving 7 bases between them. There are 13 residues in the CDR3. Germline CDR1 and CDR2: ENHRY and SYGVKD. CDR3 loop: CAITSVNTGELFF. CDR3 bases: TGTGCCATCACTAGCGTGAACACCGGGGAGCTGTTTTTT.

The chain has TRBV18 and TRBJ2-1; D unresolved. CDR1 and CDR2 from the germline V gene are KGHSH and LQKENI. The CDR3 contains 13 residues. Trimming removed 8 bases at V and 5 bases at J, with 13 bases between. CDR3 amino acids: CASRGSVDNEQFF. Written as DNA, the CDR3 is TGTGCCAGCCGAGGATCCGTTGACAATGAGCAGTTCTTC.

On this clone: The same CDR3 also results from other DNA sequences found in this sample. The J gene is TRBJ2-7, the V gene TRBV4-3, with D maybe TRBD1 (5 bases). The ends were cut back, 0 bases at V and 4 bases at J, with 7 bases in the middle. In germline, CDR1 is LGHNA, CDR2 YSLEER. CDR3 size: 13 residues. In nucleotides, the CDR3 is TGCGCCAGCAGCCAAGACAGGGCGTACGAGCAGTACTTC. This codes for CASSQDRAYEQYF.